The 8 T cell receptor beta chains given below trace back to one sample, sequenced in a study of cytomegalovirus exposure and HLA in healthy donors. A multiplex PCR was run with 60 Vbeta primers and 13 Jbeta primers. TCRdb keeps only in-frame clones here, not all; method: immunoSEQ multiplex PCR. In the table there are 85,000 to 100,000 clones, roughly 63% of which are singletons. Sequenced: PBMCs. These receptors originate from a woman in her thirties in good health and CMV-seronegative.

This chain joins TRBV15 and TRBJ1-5; D remains ambiguous. Trimming took 3 bases from V and 3 from J, leaving 12 bases between them. This CDR3 contains 15 residues. Looked up from germline, CDR1 is LNHNV and CDR2 is YYDKDF (reference sequence). The CDR3 loop reads CATSSHQRSNQPQHF. In DNA form, the CDR3 reads TGTGCCACCAGCAGCCACCAGAGGTCCAATCAGCCCCAGCATTTT.

In this sample, this clone turned up a few times. This rearrangement joins TRBV14 to TRBJ1-3; TRBD1 might be the D (6 bases). With 2 bases removed from V and 0 bases from J, the gap between germline ends came to 11 bases. The CDR3 sequence is 16 residues long. CDR1 and CDR2 from the germline V gene are SGHDN and FVKESK. CDR3 coding DNA: TGTGCCAGCAGCCAAAACAGGGCCTTCTCTGGAAACACCATATATTTT. As protein: CASSQNRAFSGNTIYF.

This clone was counted once. The rearrangement links TRBV27 to TRBJ1-2; a possible D gene is TRBD1 (5 bases). Trimming stripped 5 bases from V and 7 bases from J, with 17 bases between. The CDR3 has 14 residues. CDR1 MNHEY and CDR2 SMNVEV come from the germline V gene (reference sequence). DNA for the CDR3: TGTGCCAGCAGTACCTCCCAGGGAGGAGCTGGCTACACCTTC. Translated, it gives CASSTSQGGAGYTF.

The rearrangement links TRBV9 to TRBJ2-1; TRBD2 matches 11 bases. The J segment lost 14 bases and the V segment lost 0 bases, leaving 7 bases of the junction unmatched. CDR1 is SGDLS and CDR2 is YYNGEE in the germline V gene. CDR3 size: 14 residues. This CDR3 reads CASSVGEVAGGEFF. CDR3 sequence (DNA): TGTGCCAGCAGCGTAGGGGAGGTAGCGGGAGGGGAGTTCTTC.

The gene calls are TRBV7-8 and TRBJ1-4; TRBD1 matches at 7 bases. CDR3 length equals 14 residues. Unmatched junction bases numbered 2, after V lost 5 bases and J lost 2 bases. The germline V gene encodes CDR1 SGHVS and CDR2 FQNEAQ. The CDR3 DNA follows: TGTGCCAGCAGCCTGACAGGGACTAATGAAAAACTGTTTTTT. Translating it yields CASSLTGTNEKLFF.

The sample holds one count of this clone. The CDR3 region is CASSSRPGADTEAFF. In nucleotides, the CDR3 is TGTGCCAGCAGCTCCAGGCCAGGGGCGGACACTGAAGCTTTCTTT. The rearrangement joins TRBV7-2 to TRBJ1-1; D perhaps matches TRBD1 (6 bases). V was trimmed by 4 bases and J by 3 bases, leaving 15 bases between them. CDR3 size: 15 residues. Germline V gives CDR1 SGHTA, CDR2 FQGNSA.

This chain joins TRBV4-3 and TRBJ2-1, with 10 positions matching TRBD1. CDR1 is LGHNA, CDR2 YSLEER, per germline. The CDR3 is made up of 15 amino acids. V lost 1 base and J lost 9; bases outside the gene matches: 6. CDR3 amino acids: CASSQGGQGYSEQFF. The CDR3 region has the DNA TGCGCCAGCAGCCAAGGGGGACAGGGGTATAGTGAGCAGTTCTTC.

This chain links TRBV6-5 with TRBJ2-7; weak D call: TRBD1 (5 bases). Trimming took off 4 bases at V and 4 bases at J, with 17 bases between the two ends. The CDR3 is 15 amino acids. Germline loops: CDR1 MNHEY, CDR2 SVGAGI. DNA of the CDR3: TGTGCCAGCAGTTCGGTTCCCGGACACCTATACGAGCAGTACTTC. Its protein product is CASSSVPGHLYEQYF.